The text below deals with one T cell receptor (beta chain). What it recognizes is unknown. MiXCR, run by TCRdb on the reads, gives a single entry per CDR3 protein. This table holds hundreds of thousands of distinct CDR3 sequences, roughly 26% found once. This record belongs to a study of T cell repertoires in cytomegalovirus infection. Regarding the study as a whole: Ex vivo responses were dominated by HLA-C-restricted CMV-specific TCR beta clonotypes.

Germline assignment: CDR1 SQVTM and CDR2 ANQGSEA. The V and J ends lost 6 bases and 1 base respectively, with 12 bases between them. The CDR3 totals 13 residues. This sequence was found in a human donor in good health (CMV status not recorded). Some clones in this sample may be carry-over from other donors' samples. This sequence joins TRBV29-1 and TRBJ1-2; D perhaps matches TRBD1 (6 bases). Sequencing input: CD8+ T cells from PBMCs. CDR3 amino acids: CSVPTGINYGYTF. DNA of the CDR3: TGCAGCGTACCGACAGGAATTAACTATGGCTACACCTTC. Full variable domain (rest looked up from reference TRBV29-1 and TRBJ1-2): SAVISQKPSRDICQRGTSLTIQCQVDSQVTMMFWYRQQPGQSLTLIATANQGSEATYESGFVIDKFPISRPNLTFSTLTVSNMSPEDSSIYLCSVPTGINYGYTFGSGTRLTVV.